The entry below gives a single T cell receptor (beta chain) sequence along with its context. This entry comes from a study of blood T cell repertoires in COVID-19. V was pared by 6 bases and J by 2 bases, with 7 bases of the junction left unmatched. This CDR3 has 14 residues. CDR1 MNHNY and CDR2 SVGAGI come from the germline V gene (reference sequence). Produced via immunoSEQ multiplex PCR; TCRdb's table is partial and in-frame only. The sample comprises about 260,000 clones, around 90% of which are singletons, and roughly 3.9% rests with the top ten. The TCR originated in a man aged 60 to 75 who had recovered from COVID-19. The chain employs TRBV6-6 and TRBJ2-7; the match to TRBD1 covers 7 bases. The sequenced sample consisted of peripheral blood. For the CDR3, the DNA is TGTGCCAGCAGACACCGGGACAGAGCCTACGAGCAGTACTTC. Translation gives CASRHRDRAYEQYF.